These 26 T cell receptor beta chains were sequenced from one sample in a study of cytomegalovirus exposure and HLA in healthy donors. PCR used 60 Vbeta primers and 13 Jbeta primers. Sequencing was performed with immunoSEQ multiplex PCR; in TCRdb, only in-frame clones are kept and a portion is missing. In the table there are roughly 190,000 clones, approximately 86% of which are singletons. The sample comprised PBMCs. The source of these receptors is a woman between 18 and 29 years old in good health and CMV-seronegative.

The chain links TRBV5-4 to TRBJ2-3, with 8 bases that match TRBD2. The CDR3 spans 17 residues. The germline gives CDR1 SGHNT, CDR2 YYREEE (reference sequence). Trimming removed 4 bases from V and 3 bases from J; junction bases left unmatched: 13. CDR3 residues: CASSPGGASGYTDTQYF. CDR3 nucleotide sequence: TGTGCCAGCAGCCCCGGCGGGGCTAGCGGGTATACAGATACGCAGTATTTT.

The gene calls are TRBV18 and TRBJ1-6; the D is unclear. This CDR3 has 13 residues. V lost 3 bases, J lost 5 bases, and 5 bases lay in between. CDR1 and CDR2 (germline): KGHSH, LQKENI. CDR3 in amino acids: CASSPLDNSPLHF. CDR3 nucleotides: TGTGCCAGCTCACCCCTCGATAATTCACCCCTCCACTTT. The whole variable domain, remainder taken from reference TRBV18 and TRBJ1-6, is NAGVMQNPRHLVRRRGQEARLRCSPMKGHSHVYWYRQLPEEGLKFMVYLQKENIIDESGMPKERFSAEFPKEGPSILRIQQVVRGDSAAYFCASSPLDNSPLHFGNGTRLTVT.

The V call is TRBV19, the J call TRBJ2-5; a possible D gene is TRBD1 (5 bases). The CDR3 runs to 14 residues. CDR1 LNHDA and CDR2 SQIVND come from the germline V gene (reference sequence). With 3 bases removed from V and 6 bases from J, the gap between germline ends came to 14 bases. CDR3 in amino acids: CASSISHRLQTQYF. In DNA form, the CDR3 reads TGTGCCAGTAGTATTTCCCACAGGCTTCAGACCCAGTACTTC.

The V gene is TRBV28, the J gene TRBJ2-3; 16 bases align to TRBD2. V shed 5 bases, J shed 7 bases, and the junction held 9 bases outside the gene matches. The CDR3 runs to 17 residues. Germline-derived CDR1 and CDR2 are MDHEN and SYDVKM. This CDR3 reads CASSPTGTSGGANTQYF. The DNA of the CDR3 is TGTGCCAGCAGTCCTACCGGGACTAGCGGGGGGGCAAATACGCAGTATTTT.

This sequence joins TRBV5-1 and TRBJ2-3, with TRBD2 matching over 12 bases. The trim removed 7 bases at V and 4 bases at J, leaving 7 bases unmatched. The CDR3 covers 15 residues. The germline gives CDR1 SGHRS, CDR2 YFSETQ. The CDR3, as DNA: TGCGCCAGCGGGCCTAGCGGGGGGGCCGCAGATACGCAGTATTTT. Encoded protein: CASGPSGGAADTQYF.

This chain uses TRBV6-1 with TRBJ2-1, with 12 bases identical to TRBD1. Germline assignment: CDR1 MNHNS and CDR2 SASEGT. The trim removed 9 bases at V and 6 bases at J, leaving 9 bases unmatched. The CDR3 has 15 amino acids. The CDR3 nucleotides are TGTGCCAGTACACCCGGGACAGGGGGCTTCAATGAGCAGTTCTTC. It is translated as CASTPGTGGFNEQFF.

The chain has TRBV5-1 and TRBJ2-7; TRBD1 matches 7 bases. V was pared by 2 bases and J by 3 bases, with 5 bases of the junction left unmatched. The CDR3 contains 14 residues. Germline V gene lookup returns CDR1 SGHRS and CDR2 YFSETQ. The CDR3 region is CASSFDRALYEQYF. As DNA, the CDR3 is TGCGCCAGCAGCTTCGACAGGGCCCTCTACGAGCAGTACTTC.

CDR3 coding DNA: TGTGCCAGTACCCCACACGGAGGCAGGGGGTCCTACGAGCAGTACTTC. Translating it yields CASTPHGGRGSYEQYF. The J gene is TRBJ2-7, the V gene TRBV19, with 7 bases aligning to TRBD1. The CDR3 loop spans 16 amino acids. V lost 7 bases, J lost 1 base, and 13 bases stayed unmatched. Germline V CDR1 and CDR2: LNHDA, SQIVND (reference sequence).

The V gene is TRBV19, the J gene TRBJ2-3, with TRBD2 matching over 14 bases. This CDR3 is built from 16 residues. Germline CDR1 reads LNHDA; CDR2 reads SQIVND (reference sequence). V lost 4 bases, J lost 6 bases, and 6 bases stayed unmatched. The CDR3 nucleotides are TGTGCCAGTAGTACCCCGGGACTAGCGGGAGCCGATACGCAGTATTTT. Protein product: CASSTPGLAGADTQYF.

CDR3 sequence reads: CASRSSGGTNTGELFF. DNA for the CDR3: TGTGCCAGCAGGTCCTCGGGGGGGACGAACACCGGGGAGCTGTTTTTT. The chain employs TRBV6-6 and TRBJ2-2, with 8 bases identical to TRBD2. The CDR3 spans 16 residues. Losses at the gene ends were 6 bases for V and 0 bases for J; bases not matched to a gene: 6. Looked up from germline, CDR1 is MNHNY and CDR2 is SVGAGI (reference sequence).

V usage is TRBV6-6 and J usage is TRBJ2-3; D gene uncertain. This CDR3 is built from 12 residues. Trimming pared 3 bases from V and 4 bases from J, leaving 5 bases between. Germline values: CDR1 MNHNY, CDR2 SVGAGI (reference sequence). CDR3 sequence reads: CASSYGPDTQYF. In DNA, the CDR3 is TGTGCCAGCAGTTATGGCCCAGATACGCAGTATTTT.

The chain recombines TRBV7-2 with TRBJ2-3; 12 bases line up with TRBD2. The CDR3 runs to 17 residues. Trimming took 4 bases from V and 2 from J; bases not matched to a gene: 7. CDR1 and CDR2 from the germline V gene are SGHTA and FQGNSA. CDR3 in DNA: TGTGCCAGCAGCTACGGGACTAGCGGGTCATACACAGATACGCAGTATTTT. Translation: CASSYGTSGSYTDTQYF.

This chain joins TRBV6-1 and TRBJ2-7; 7 bases are shared with TRBD2. Unmatched junction bases numbered 16, after V lost 2 bases and J lost 0 bases. Germline V gene lookup returns CDR1 MNHNS and CDR2 SASEGT. CDR3 length: 19 residues. This CDR3 is CASSERGNNGGIHSYEQYF. The CDR3 DNA reads as TGTGCCAGCAGTGAACGGGGGAACAACGGGGGGATTCACTCCTACGAGCAGTACTTC.

The chain carries TRBV19 and TRBJ1-5; TRBD1 matches 7 bases. This CDR3 has 15 residues. The germline V gene encodes CDR1 LNHDA and CDR2 SQIVND (reference sequence). V shed 6 bases, J shed 0 bases, and the junction held 5 bases outside the gene matches. Here the CDR3 DNA reads TGTGCCAGTAGGACGGGACAGATTAGCAATCAGCCCCAGCATTTT. Translating gives CASRTGQISNQPQHF.

This clone was detected only a few times. CDR3 bases: TGTGCCAGCAGCTCCCCAGGGACTCGGGGCTCCTACGAGCAGTACTTC. Protein product: CASSSPGTRGSYEQYF. The chain links TRBV28 to TRBJ2-7, with a possible D match to TRBD2 (6 bases). The V end lost 6 bases, the J end lost 0 bases, and 18 bases lay between the germline ends. The CDR3 consists of 16 residues. The germline CDR1 and CDR2 sequences are MDHEN and SYDVKM.

The chain joins TRBV6-5 to TRBJ2-3, with D maybe TRBD2 (6 bases). Germline V gene data show CDR1 as MNHEY and CDR2 as SVGAGI. Trimming removed 6 bases from V and 6 bases from J, with 19 bases in between. The CDR3 has 15 residues. CDR3: CASRSGGGTDDTQYF. The CDR3 coding sequence is TGTGCCAGCAGAAGTGGCGGCGGGACTGATGATACGCAGTATTTT.

The rearrangement joins TRBV29-1 to TRBJ2-1, with D possibly TRBD2 on 6 matching bases. V was shortened by 6 bases and J by 6 bases, with 18 bases between the two germline ends. CDR3 length: 14 amino acids. CDR1 and CDR2 (germline): SQVTM, ANQGSEA. The CDR3 spells CSVAWPRDPNEQFF. The DNA of the CDR3 is TGCAGCGTCGCGTGGCCGCGGGACCCCAATGAGCAGTTCTTC.

This chain links TRBV30 with TRBJ2-1; 14 positions match TRBD2. The CDR3 is 15 residues long. Germline CDR1 and CDR2: GTSNPN and SVGIG (reference sequence). V dropped 2 bases and J dropped 8; count of bases not matched to a gene: 5. The CDR3 DNA follows: TGTGCCTGGAGTCTGGGACTAGCGGGAGTGGATGAGCAGTTCTTC. This sequence encodes CAWSLGLAGVDEQFF.

This chain joins TRBV5-6 and TRBJ2-5; 12 positions agree with TRBD1. V lost 6 bases to trimming and J lost 4 bases; unmatched junction nucleotides: 10. The CDR3 extends over 16 amino acids. From germline, CDR1 is SGHDT and CDR2 YYEEEE. In DNA form, the CDR3 reads TGTGCCAGCATCGTTAGAGGGACAGGGGGCATAGAGACCCAGTACTTC. Protein sequence: CASIVRGTGGIETQYF. The full variable domain, completed using reference TRBV5-6 and TRBJ2-5, is DAGVTQSPTHLIKTRGQQVTLRCSPKSGHDTVSWYQQALGQGPQFIFQYYEEEERQRGNFPDRFSGHQFPNYSSELNVNALLLGDSALYLCASIVRGTGGIETQYFGPGTRLLVL.

This clone was detected a few times. V is TRBV28 and J is TRBJ1-1; 7 positions agree with TRBD1. The CDR3 loop spans 13 amino acids. Trimming took 10 bases from V and 0 from J; bases not matched to a gene: 5. Looked up from germline, CDR1 is MDHEN and CDR2 is SYDVKM. The CDR3 region has the DNA TGTGCCACCCAGGGACAGTTGAACACTGAAGCTTTCTTT. Its protein is CATQGQLNTEAFF.

The rearrangement links TRBV11-1 to TRBJ2-3, with D maybe TRBD2 (6 bases). This CDR3 contains 18 residues. Germline-derived CDR1 and CDR2 are SGHAT and FQDESV (reference sequence). V was cut by 1 base and J by 0 bases, with 17 bases left in between. The CDR3 reads CASSLDRERAMSTDTQYF. Written as DNA, the CDR3 is TGTGCCAGCAGCTTAGATCGGGAGCGGGCGATGAGCACAGATACGCAGTATTTT.

For this clone: The same CDR3 is also encoded by other DNA sequences in this sample. The rearrangement links TRBV7-9 to TRBJ1-1; 9 bases line up with TRBD1. Germline assignment: CDR1 SEHNR and CDR2 FQNEAQ (reference sequence). CDR3 size: 14 residues. Trimming removed 4 bases from V and 1 base from J; junction bases left unmatched: 1. CDR3 sequence reads: CASSSGQGNTEAFF. CDR3 bases: TGTGCCAGCAGCTCGGGACAGGGGAACACTGAAGCTTTCTTT.

The CDR3 DNA follows: TGTGCCAGCAGCGTCAGCGGGAGAAATACAGATACGCAGTATTTT. This codes for CASSVSGRNTDTQYF. This chain connects TRBV9 to TRBJ2-3, with 8 bases matching TRBD2. The CDR3 loop spans 15 amino acids. V gave up 2 bases and J gave up 3 bases; unmatched junction bases: 5. The germline V gene has CDR1 SGDLS and CDR2 YYNGEE.

The DNA of the CDR3 is TGTGCCAGCTCACCCGGACTGGCAACCTACAATGAGCAGTTCTTC. Protein product: CASSPGLATYNEQFF. V and J are TRBV18 and TRBJ2-1; tentative D call: TRBD2 (5 bases). Germline-derived CDR1 and CDR2 are KGHSH and LQKENI. This CDR3 is 15 amino acids long. Trimming shortened V by 3 bases and J by 2 bases, and 11 bases separated the two germline ends.

This clone was seen only once. The CDR3 region has the DNA TGTGCCAGCAGCTTGGAGCGGCGAGGGCCCTATGGCTACACCTTC. Its protein is CASSLERRGPYGYTF. The gene calls are TRBV5-4 and TRBJ1-2; D is unclear. Between the trimmed V and J ends, which lost 0 bases and 4 bases, there was a span of 13 bases. In germline, CDR1 is SGHNT, CDR2 YYREEE (reference sequence). The CDR3 is made up of 15 amino acids.

The gene calls are TRBV4-1 and TRBJ1-5, with D tentatively TRBD1 (5 bases). This CDR3 has 15 residues. The germline CDR1 and CDR2 sequences are MGHRA and YSYEKL. Trimming shortened V by 1 base and J by 4 bases, and 11 bases separated the two germline ends. The CDR3 region is CASSQVGLVNQPQHF. DNA for the CDR3: TGCGCCAGCAGCCAAGTGGGACTAGTTAATCAGCCCCAGCATTTT.